This TCR beta chain came from a study of OX40 agonist ivuxolimab in advanced cancers. Across the whole study: Hepatocellular carcinoma, melanoma, renal cell or head and neck cancer occurred in dose-escalation patients.

Study conclusions and caveats: CD4+ and CD8+ blood T cells expanded clonally by week 6 at 0.1 to 3.0 mg/kg. The specificity for antigen of the expanded peripheral T cells was not determined.

For this clone: No antigen is known for it.

The CDR3 loop spans 15 amino acids. V lost 1 base and J lost 4; bases outside the gene matches: 6. Germline V CDR1 and CDR2: SGHTA, FQGNSA. Libraries were prepared by immunoSEQ multiplex PCR; TCRdb keeps only in-frame clonotypes and omits some of them. The sample records roughly 70,000 clones, roughly 84% being singletons. The chain uses TRBV7-2 and TRBJ2-5, with 7 bases that match TRBD2. Sample: CD4+ or CD8+ T cells sorted from blood, taken in a trial of the OX40 agonist ivuxolimab. The receptor was isolated from an adult with an advanced solid tumor such as melanoma, head and neck, liver or kidney cancer. The CDR3 DNA sequence: TGTGCCAGCAGCTTAGTTTGGGGGGGGTCAGAGACCCAGTACTTC. Amino acids: CASSLVWGGSETQYF.